This T cell receptor (beta chain) was identified in a study of blood T cell repertoires in COVID-19. At the level of the study: The United States, Italy and Spain provided the acute and convalescent COVID-19 samples. PBMCs, B-cell-depleted T cells, or T cells were the source of the cDNA or gDNA that made up the material.

CDR1 is MDHEN, CDR2 SYDVKM, per germline. V lost 2 bases, J lost 4 bases, and 17 bases lay in between. CDR3 length equals 16 residues. Per the original methods: The assay estimated nucleated cells by amplifying reference gene primers. Repertoires were generated with immunoSEQ multiplex PCR, while TCRdb's copy carries only in-frame clones and drops some. The V and J calls and clone size were taken over from that table, and D and trimming were inferred from the DNA. The table records about 150,000 clones, 75% to 80% of them present only once. This chain connects TRBV28 to TRBJ1-2; D gene ambiguous. This receptor was identified in a man older than 75 with acute or convalescent COVID-19. The sequencing sample was made of peripheral blood. CDR3 region: CASSLGEGLTFYGYTF. Written as DNA, the CDR3 is TGTGCCAGCAGTTTAGGGGAGGGTCTCACGTTCTATGGCTACACCTTC.